What follows are 6 T cell receptor beta chains derived from one specimen sequenced in a study of PD-L1 blockade in urothelial cancer. Here immunoSEQ multiplex PCR was the method, and the copy in TCRdb shows in-frame clones only, minus some. Of 43,000 or so clones in the sample, 70% to 90% were seen once. Time point given: pretreatment peripheral blood. Source: PBMCs, taken around atezolizumab (anti-PD-L1) treatment. The receptors were sampled from a man aged 55 to 70 with urothelial cancer.

The rearrangement links TRBV19 to TRBJ1-6; D is perhaps TRBD1 (6 bases). Germline CDR1 reads LNHDA; CDR2 reads SQIVND (reference sequence). V dropped 7 bases and J dropped 7 bases, with 17 bases sitting between them. The CDR3 runs 15 residues. Here the CDR3 reads CASTGTRTFNSPLHF. DNA for the CDR3: TGTGCCAGTACCGGGACAAGGACATTCAATTCACCCCTCCACTTT.

The J gene is TRBJ2-5, the V gene TRBV6-5; 9 bases line up with TRBD1. In germline, CDR1 is MNHEY, CDR2 SVGAGI. The CDR3 is 15 amino acids. J was trimmed by 4 bases and V by 2 bases; bases with no gene match: 5. CDR3 in DNA: TGTGCCAGCAGTTACACTCCGACAGGGGGAGAGACCCAGTACTTC. Amino acid sequence: CASSYTPTGGETQYF.

This chain links TRBV7-2 with TRBJ1-5, with 7 bases identical to TRBD1. V was pared by 1 base and J by 6 bases, with 3 bases of the junction left unmatched. Germline V gives CDR1 SGHTA, CDR2 FQGNSA. The CDR3 totals 14 residues. The CDR3: CASSLGGGSQPQHF. Written as DNA, the CDR3 is TGTGCCAGCAGCTTAGGAGGGGGCAGTCAGCCCCAGCATTTT.

This sequence joins TRBV5-4 and TRBJ2-7; 11 bases are a match to TRBD2. CDR1 SGHNT and CDR2 YYREEE come from the germline V gene (reference sequence). Trimming removed 4 bases from V and 2 bases from J; junction bases left unmatched: 5. There are 15 residues in the CDR3. The CDR3 sequence: CASSPGLAEAYEQYF. As DNA, the CDR3 is TGTGCCAGCAGCCCGGGACTAGCGGAAGCCTACGAGCAGTACTTC.

In DNA, the CDR3 is TGTGCCAGCAGCAGGGGGCCTGCTGGTGGGGCCAACGTCCTGACTTTC. This sequence encodes CASSRGPAGGANVLTF. This rearrangement joins TRBV5-6 to TRBJ2-6; 7 bases are a match to TRBD1. There are 16 residues in the CDR3. J gave up 3 bases and V 4 bases, and 7 bases lay outside the gene matches. Germline V CDR1 and CDR2: SGHDT, YYEEEE.

The chain links TRBV7-2 to TRBJ2-7; D not resolved. The V and J ends lost 5 bases and 6 bases respectively, with 17 bases between them. Germline CDR1 is SGHTA and CDR2 is FQGNSA. CDR3 size: 14 residues. The DNA for the CDR3 is TGTGCCAGCAGCCCCCCGACGATTTCGGGCGAGCAGTACTTC. Residues: CASSPPTISGEQYF.